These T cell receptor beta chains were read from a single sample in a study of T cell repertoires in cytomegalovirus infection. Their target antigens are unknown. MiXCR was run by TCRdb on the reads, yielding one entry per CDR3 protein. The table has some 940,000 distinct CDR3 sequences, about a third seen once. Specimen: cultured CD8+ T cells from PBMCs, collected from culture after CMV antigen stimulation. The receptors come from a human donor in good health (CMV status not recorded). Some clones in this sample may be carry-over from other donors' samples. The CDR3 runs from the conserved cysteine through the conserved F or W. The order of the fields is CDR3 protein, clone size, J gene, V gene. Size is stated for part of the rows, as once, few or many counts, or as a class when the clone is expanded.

CSVVPGTELYEQYF few TRBJ2-7 TRBV29-1
CSVNFNRESNYGYTF - TRBJ1-2 TRBV29-1
CASSLNTGASYEQYF many TRBJ2-7 TRBV7-6
CASSDPYDWVENTIYF - TRBJ1-3 TRBV12-3/TRBV12-4
CASRPGQGRGGDGYTF - TRBJ1-2 TRBV28
CASSYGTAYNSPLHF - TRBJ1-6 TRBV5-4
CASSYSSLAGLVYNEQFF - TRBJ2-1 TRBV6-5
CASSPGQGDTGELFF many TRBJ2-2 TRBV7-8
CAIQRGDTEAFF - TRBJ1-1 TRBV19
CSARPHRTAQETQYF - TRBJ2-5 TRBV20-1
CASSQAGAGGSYGYTF - TRBJ1-2 TRBV14
CASSLPGRTDNEQFF many TRBJ2-1 TRBV7-3
CASSLASPGAFF few TRBJ1-1 TRBV12-3/TRBV12-4
CSASSGHFNQPQHF - TRBJ1-5 TRBV20-1
CASSSRTSGAPDTQYF few TRBJ2-3 TRBV7-3
CASSIGQGQYF once TRBJ2-7 TRBV7-9
CASSTYLNSGNQPQHF few TRBJ1-5 TRBV19
CASSQDKADTQYF few TRBJ2-3 TRBV3-1
CASWRGNTGELFF - TRBJ2-2 TRBV10-3
CASRARTGGLTGELFF - TRBJ2-2 TRBV9
CASSLRGVNSPLHF - TRBJ1-6 TRBV7-2
CASSDLGGGIIGNTIYF once TRBJ1-3 TRBV11-1
CATSRDPVEGPTEAFF - TRBJ1-1 TRBV15
CASSQWDSGYEQYF once TRBJ2-7 TRBV5-5
CASSYSFQVGGGSYNEQFF - TRBJ2-1 TRBV6-2/TRBV6-3
CASSLGGARYGYTF few TRBJ1-2 TRBV7-9
CASSPTGSEAFF many TRBJ1-1 TRBV5-1
CASSEEYWTGGSIDYGYTF - TRBJ1-2 TRBV6-1
CASSYSGYRAEETQYF - TRBJ2-5 TRBV6-8
CASSVGYSMNTEAFF - TRBJ1-1 TRBV27